Following are 20 T cell receptor beta chains from one sample sequenced in a study of blood T cell repertoires in COVID-19. The table came from immunoSEQ multiplex PCR; TCRdb's copy has only in-frame clones and leaves some out. This repertoire shows 130,000 or so clones, 88% found once; its top ten account for about 10%. Sequenced sample: peripheral blood. The receptors stem from a man aged 60 to 75 with active or convalescent COVID-19.

CDR3 loop: CASSRTGNAGNTIYF. The CDR3 DNA is TGCGCCAGCAGCAGGACAGGGAACGCTGGAAACACCATATATTTT. The chain is built from TRBV5-1 and TRBJ1-3; 8 bases fit TRBD1. J was trimmed by 2 bases and V by 4 bases; bases with no gene match: 5. This CDR3 has 15 amino acids. Germline V gene lookup returns CDR1 SGHRS and CDR2 YFSETQ.

The chain has TRBV7-9 and TRBJ1-1; weak D call: TRBD1 (6 bases). This CDR3 is built from 14 residues. Germline V gene lookup returns CDR1 SEHNR and CDR2 FQNEAQ (reference sequence). With 4 bases removed from V and 9 bases from J, the gap between germline ends came to 18 bases. CDR3 loop: CASSSRQVVSQAFF. For the CDR3, the DNA is TGTGCCAGCAGCTCGCGACAGGTCGTCTCCCAAGCTTTCTTT.

V usage is TRBV4-1 and J usage is TRBJ1-5; D is uncertain. CDR1 and CDR2 (germline): MGHRA, YSYEKL. This CDR3 has 15 amino acids. Trimming left V 1 base short and J 6 bases short, with 13 bases between. Here the CDR3 DNA reads TGCGCCAGCAGCCAAGCCTCCGGGTCAGCTCAGCCCCAGCATTTT. It specifies CASSQASGSAQPQHF.

The rearrangement links TRBV4-2 to TRBJ2-7; 7 bases match TRBD1. The CDR3 runs to 14 residues. The germline V gene encodes CDR1 LGHNA and CDR2 YNFKEQ. V dropped 4 bases and J dropped 6; count of bases not matched to a gene: 9. Here the CDR3 reads CASSPLGQAREQYF. DNA for the CDR3: TGTGCCAGCAGCCCCCTAGGACAGGCACGCGAGCAGTACTTC.

The chain carries TRBV4-1 and TRBJ2-5, with D uncertain. CDR3 length equals 14 residues. Per the germline V gene, CDR1 is MGHRA and CDR2 is YSYEKL. Deletions cut 0 bases from V and 5 bases from J, with 10 bases between. The CDR3 region has the DNA TGCGCCAGCAGCCAAGACGGGTTCGGTGAGACCCAGTACTTC. Amino acids: CASSQDGFGETQYF.

As DNA, the CDR3 is TGTGCCAGCAGTTCAGCTAGCGTATCAAACTACGAGCAGTACTTC. Translating it yields CASSSASVSNYEQYF. This chain joins TRBV28 and TRBJ2-7; the D gene is possibly TRBD2 (6 bases). This CDR3 is built from 15 residues. V was trimmed by 4 bases and J by 3 bases, leaving 16 bases between them. Germline V lookup: CDR1 MDHEN, CDR2 SYDVKM.

The chain combines TRBV15 with TRBJ1-4, with D tentatively TRBD1 (5 bases). CDR3 size: 15 residues. V was shortened by 0 bases and J by 4 bases, with 9 bases between the two germline ends. Looked up from germline, CDR1 is LNHNV and CDR2 is YYDKDF (reference sequence). CDR3 sequence: CATSREGGLNEKLFF. As DNA, the CDR3 is TGTGCCACCAGCAGAGAGGGGGGACTTAATGAAAAACTGTTTTTT.

The chain recombines TRBV19 with TRBJ2-7; perhaps TRBD2 as D (5 bases). Per the germline V gene, CDR1 is LNHDA and CDR2 is SQIVND (reference sequence). CDR3 length: 14 amino acids. The V and J ends lost 7 bases and 2 bases respectively, with 15 bases between them. The CDR3, as DNA: TGTGCCAGTACCCCGGCGGGCAGAGCCTACGAGCAGTACTTC. The encoded protein is CASTPAGRAYEQYF.

The V and J genes are TRBV3-1 (or the pseudogene TRBV3-2) and TRBJ1-4; 7 nucleotides match TRBD1. The CDR3 is 14 amino acids. V dropped 4 bases and J dropped 13; count of bases not matched to a gene: 12. Per germline, CDR1 LGHDT and CDR2 YNNKEL (reference sequence). CDR3 sequence: CASSLGVGGGGLFF. The CDR3 DNA reads as TGTGCCAGCAGCCTCGGGGTAGGGGGCGGAGGACTGTTTTTT.

The chain carries TRBV7-8 and TRBJ1-1; D gene ambiguous. The ends were cut back, 5 bases at V and 7 bases at J, with 11 bases in the middle. The CDR3 is 12 amino acids. From germline, CDR1 is SGHVS and CDR2 FQNEAQ. CDR3 nucleotide sequence: TGTGCCAGCAGCCCGTTCGAGGGTGAAGCTTTCTTT. Translated, it gives CASSPFEGEAFF.

The rearrangement uses TRBV6-5 and TRBJ1-3; 9 nucleotides agree with TRBD1. J lost 5 bases, V lost 5 bases, and 4 bases had no gene match. CDR1 MNHEY and CDR2 SVGAGI come from the germline V gene. The CDR3 contains 14 residues. The CDR3 coding sequence is TGTGCCAGCAGTATCGGGACAGGGAGAAACACCATATATTTT. Encoded protein: CASSIGTGRNTIYF.

V is TRBV20-1 and J is TRBJ1-4, with D perhaps TRBD1 (6 bases). The V gene's germline CDR1 is DFQATT and CDR2 SNEGSKA (reference sequence). Trimming stripped 3 bases from V and 8 bases from J, with 16 bases between. The CDR3 totals 14 residues. CDR3 sequence: CSASPRQEEEKLFF. CDR3 in DNA: TGCAGTGCTAGTCCAAGACAGGAGGAAGAAAAACTGTTTTTT.

The V and J genes are TRBV12-3 or TRBV12-4 and TRBJ1-2, with D possibly matching TRBD1 (5 bases). Trimming left V 2 bases short and J 4 bases short, with 8 bases between. This CDR3 has 13 residues. CDR3 loop: CASSLRGIYGYTF. The CDR3 DNA follows: TGTGCCAGCAGTTTACGGGGGATCTATGGCTACACCTTC.

The gene calls are TRBV30 and TRBJ2-7; 9 positions match TRBD2. Germline CDR1 GTSNPN, CDR2 SVGIG (reference sequence). The junction had 22 bases not matched to a gene; V was cut back by 0 bases and J by 1 base. The CDR3 consists of 21 residues. CDR3 nucleotide sequence: TGTGCCTGGAGTGTCGTCGCTCTCGGACAGTTCAGCGGGAGGAGGTCCTACGAGCAGTACTTC. This gives the protein CAWSVVALGQFSGRRSYEQYF. Together with reference TRBV30 and TRBJ2-7, the CDR3 gives the full variable domain: SQTIHQWPATLVQPVGSPLSLECTVEGTSNPNLYWYRQAAGRGLQLLFYSVGIGQISSEVPQNLSASRPQDRQFILSSKKLLLSDSGFYLCAWSVVALGQFSGRRSYEQYFGPGTRLTVT.

The chain joins TRBV19 to TRBJ1-5; 7 bases are shared with TRBD1. Germline CDR1 and CDR2: LNHDA and SQIVND (reference sequence). The junction had 7 bases not matched to a gene; V was cut back by 3 bases and J by 2 bases. The CDR3 length is 16 residues. Written as DNA, the CDR3 is TGTGCCAGTAGTATGGAGGGGGCACGTGGCAATCAGCCCCAGCATTTT. Translated, it gives CASSMEGARGNQPQHF.

This clone came up once. The J gene is TRBJ2-7, the V gene TRBV27; D gene ambiguous. The CDR3 contains 15 residues. The germline V and J ends were trimmed by 5 bases and 3 bases, with 17 bases remaining between them. From germline, CDR1 is MNHEY and CDR2 SMNVEV (reference sequence). The CDR3 protein is CASSVKWAGNYEQYF. The CDR3 bases are TGTGCCAGCAGTGTTAAATGGGCAGGAAACTACGAGCAGTACTTC.

This sequence joins TRBV18 and TRBJ1-2; 11 nucleotides align to TRBD1. This CDR3 contains 16 residues. Unmatched junction bases numbered 6, after V lost 3 bases and J lost 3 bases. Germline CDR1 and CDR2: KGHSH and LQKENI. This chain's CDR3 is CASSPLPGQGDYGYTF. The CDR3 DNA is TGTGCCAGCTCACCCTTACCGGGACAGGGGGACTATGGCTACACCTTC. Together with reference TRBV18 and TRBJ1-2, the CDR3 gives the full variable domain: NAGVMQNPRHLVRRRGQEARLRCSPMKGHSHVYWYRQLPEEGLKFMVYLQKENIIDESGMPKERFSAEFPKEGPSILRIQQVVRGDSAAYFCASSPLPGQGDYGYTFGSGTRLTVV.

V is TRBV15 and J is TRBJ2-1; 8 bases match TRBD2. Unmatched junction bases numbered 12, after V lost 2 bases and J lost 0 bases. The CDR3 contains 19 residues. From germline, CDR1 is LNHNV and CDR2 YYDKDF (reference sequence). The CDR3 is CATSRTRSGEWSSYNEQFF. CDR3 in DNA: TGTGCCACCAGCAGAACCCGTAGCGGGGAATGGAGCTCCTACAATGAGCAGTTCTTC.

This clone was counted once. The rearrangement joins TRBV21-1 to TRBJ2-7; the tabulated D call, TRBD2, remains unverified against the DNA. TRBV21-1 is annotated as a pseudogene. CDR3 length equals 16 residues. Here the CDR3 reads CASSGKRVWNSYEQYF. The CDR3 DNA follows: TGTGCCAGCAGCGGAAAGAGGGTATGGAACTCCTACGAGCAGTACTTC.

V usage is TRBV11-2 and J usage is TRBJ1-1; D call uncertain. V gave up 1 base and J gave up 1 base, with 10 bases separating them. Looked up from germline, CDR1 is SGHAT and CDR2 is FQNNGV. This CDR3 is built from 15 residues. The CDR3 spells CASSLVGSGNTEAFF. CDR3 bases: TGTGCCAGCAGCTTAGTGGGTTCGGGGAACACTGAAGCTTTCTTT.